This TCR beta chain was recorded in a study of cytomegalovirus exposure and HLA in healthy donors. Study summary: Inside one of the first data releases sat roughly 80 million unique TCRs taken from HLA-typed donors. Study-level findings and limits: As was reported, the HLA-A and HLA-B alleles of most subjects were accurately predicted from TCR beta sequences. Clonal expansion, a later analysis showed, was greater in HLA-associated TCR beta chains than in equally common others. Reports credit the classifier with highly specific, highly sensitive diagnosis of cytomegalovirus status.

The CDR3 loop spans 15 amino acids. In germline, CDR1 is SGDLS, CDR2 YYNGEE. The V and J ends lost 2 bases and 0 bases respectively, with 10 bases between them. In this sample, this clone turned up once. Its antigen is still unknown. The primer mix had 60 Vbeta and 13 Jbeta primers. Assay used: immunoSEQ multiplex PCR; TCRdb lists only in-frame clones, some missing. The table has roughly 200,000 clones, roughly four fifths seen once; the top ten hold less than 2.5%. The sequenced sample was PBMCs. The genes are TRBV9 and TRBJ2-3; tentatively, D is TRBD2 (6 bases). This receptor was obtained from a woman in her 30s in good health and CMV-seropositive. The CDR3 nucleotides read TGTGCCAGCAGCGTCATAGCGGCTAGCACAGATACGCAGTATTTT. It translates to CASSVIAASTDTQYF.